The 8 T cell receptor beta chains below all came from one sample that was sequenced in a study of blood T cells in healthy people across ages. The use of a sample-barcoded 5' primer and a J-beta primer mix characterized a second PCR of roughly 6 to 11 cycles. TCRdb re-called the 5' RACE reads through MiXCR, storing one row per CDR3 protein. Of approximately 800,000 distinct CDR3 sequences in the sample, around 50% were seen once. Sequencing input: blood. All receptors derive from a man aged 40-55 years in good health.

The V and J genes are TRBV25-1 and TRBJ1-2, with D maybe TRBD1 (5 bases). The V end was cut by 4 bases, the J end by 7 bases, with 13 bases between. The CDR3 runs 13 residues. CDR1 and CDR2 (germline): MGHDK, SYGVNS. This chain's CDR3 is CASSAAGGSGYTF. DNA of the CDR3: TGTGCCAGCAGTGCGGCCGGGGGGAGTGGCTACACCTTC.

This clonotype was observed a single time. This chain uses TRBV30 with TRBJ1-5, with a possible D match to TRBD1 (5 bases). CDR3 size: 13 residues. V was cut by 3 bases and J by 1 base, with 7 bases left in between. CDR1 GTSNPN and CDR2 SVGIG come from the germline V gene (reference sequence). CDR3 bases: TGTGCCTGGAGCCGGGACAGCAATCAGCCCCAGCATTTT. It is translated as CAWSRDSNQPQHF.

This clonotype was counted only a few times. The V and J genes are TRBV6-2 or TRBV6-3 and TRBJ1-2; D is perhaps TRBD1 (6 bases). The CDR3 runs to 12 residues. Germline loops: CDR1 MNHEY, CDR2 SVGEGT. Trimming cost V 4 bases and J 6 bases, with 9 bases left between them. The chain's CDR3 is CASSFQGNGYTF. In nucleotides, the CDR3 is TGTGCCAGCAGTTTCCAGGGGAATGGCTACACCTTC.

The CDR3 coding sequence is TGTGCCAGCACCCGGTGGGCCGGTAGCGATGAGCAGTTCTTC. Translated: CASTRWAGSDEQFF. This rearrangement joins TRBV7-6 to TRBJ2-1; tentative D call: TRBD2 (5 bases). Germline V CDR1 and CDR2: SGHVS, FNYEAQ. The ends were cut back, 7 bases at V and 8 bases at J, with 18 bases in the middle. The length of the CDR3 is 14 residues.

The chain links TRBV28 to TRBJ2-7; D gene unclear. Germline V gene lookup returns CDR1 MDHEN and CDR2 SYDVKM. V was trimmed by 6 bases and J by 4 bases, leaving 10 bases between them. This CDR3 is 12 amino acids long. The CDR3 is CASRCPDYEQYF. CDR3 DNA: TGTGCCAGCAGGTGCCCTGATTACGAGCAGTACTTC.

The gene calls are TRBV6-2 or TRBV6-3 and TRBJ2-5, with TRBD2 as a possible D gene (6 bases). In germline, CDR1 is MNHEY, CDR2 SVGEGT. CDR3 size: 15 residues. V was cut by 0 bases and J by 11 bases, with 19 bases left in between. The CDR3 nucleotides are TGTGCCAGCAGTTACTCACCGGGAGACTACAATGAGCAGTACTTC. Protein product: CASSYSPGDYNEQYF.

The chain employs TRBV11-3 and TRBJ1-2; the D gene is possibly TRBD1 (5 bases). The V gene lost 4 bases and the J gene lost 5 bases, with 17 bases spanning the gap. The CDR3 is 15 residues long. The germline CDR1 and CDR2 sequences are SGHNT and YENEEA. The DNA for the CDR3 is TGTGCCAGCAGCTGGTCGTCTGGGGCAGAGTATGGCTACACCTTC. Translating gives CASSWSSGAEYGYTF. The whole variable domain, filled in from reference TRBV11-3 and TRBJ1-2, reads EAGVVQSPRYKIIEKKQPVAFWCNPISGHNTLYWYLQNLGQGPELLIRYENEEAVDDSQLPKDRFSAERLKGVDSTLKIQPAELGDSAVYLCASSWSSGAEYGYTFGSGTRLTVV.

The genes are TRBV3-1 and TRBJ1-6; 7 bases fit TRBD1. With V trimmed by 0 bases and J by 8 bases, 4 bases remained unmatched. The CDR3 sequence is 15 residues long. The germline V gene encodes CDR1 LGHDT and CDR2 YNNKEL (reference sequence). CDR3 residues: CASSQDRQGDSPLHF. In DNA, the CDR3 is TGTGCCAGCAGCCAAGATAGACAGGGAGATTCACCCCTCCACTTT.